This T cell receptor (beta chain) was recorded in a study of T cells after yellow fever vaccination. Study results and limitations: The secondary response showed a weaker magnitude and a faster peak, day 5 versus 15. CD4 and CD8 compartments shared a small share of clonotypes. High-abundance clonotypes from the bulk population could contaminate FACS-sorted repertoires.

The study made its TCR cDNA through 5'RACE template switching. That step introduced a universal primer site along with UMIs. TCRdb ran MiXCR on the 5' RACE reads and lists one entry per CDR3 protein. The sample contains about 220,000 distinct CDR3 sequences, roughly 3% of which appear only once. This clonotype was detected only a few times. The antigen is undetermined. The starting material was CD4+ T cells sorted from PBMCs, obtained 10 days after the yellow fever booster vaccination. This clonotype was sampled from a man aged 18 to 29 who received the YFV17D yellow fever vaccine.

The CDR3 nucleotides read TGCGCCAGCAGCTTGCACTGGGACAGCCGAACCACAGATACGCAGTATTTT. Protein product: CASSLHWDSRTTDTQYF. This chain uses TRBV5-1 with TRBJ2-3; 7 nucleotides match TRBD1. CDR1 is SGHRS, CDR2 YFSETQ, per germline. This CDR3 region has 17 residues. V lost 1 base and J lost 2; bases outside the gene matches: 10.